This T cell receptor (beta chain) was recorded in a study of blood T cell repertoires in COVID-19. Overall study: Samples came from the United States, Italy and Spain, spanning acute and convalescent COVID-19. The cDNA or gDNA used as material had been derived from T cells, B-cell-depleted T cells, or PBMCs.

As handled by the study authors: Amplification from reference gene primers served as the basis for estimated nucleated cell counts. Repertoires were generated with immunoSEQ multiplex PCR, while TCRdb's copy carries only in-frame clones and drops some. That table furnishes V, J and clone size, whereas the DNA furnished D and trimming. The data contain some 150,000 clones, approximately 80% of them singletons. This receptor was identified in a human donor in a cohort sampled during active COVID-19. Sequences were obtained from peripheral blood.

The DNA for the CDR3 is TGTGCCAGCAGCTTGGGAGGGTTGGTCAATGAGCAGTTCTTC. This sequence encodes CASSLGGLVNEQFF. The chain joins TRBV5-4 to TRBJ2-1; D is perhaps TRBD2 (5 bases). The germline V and J ends were trimmed by 0 bases and 6 bases, with 10 bases remaining between them. The germline V gene has CDR1 SGHNT and CDR2 YYREEE (reference sequence). This CDR3 is built from 14 residues.